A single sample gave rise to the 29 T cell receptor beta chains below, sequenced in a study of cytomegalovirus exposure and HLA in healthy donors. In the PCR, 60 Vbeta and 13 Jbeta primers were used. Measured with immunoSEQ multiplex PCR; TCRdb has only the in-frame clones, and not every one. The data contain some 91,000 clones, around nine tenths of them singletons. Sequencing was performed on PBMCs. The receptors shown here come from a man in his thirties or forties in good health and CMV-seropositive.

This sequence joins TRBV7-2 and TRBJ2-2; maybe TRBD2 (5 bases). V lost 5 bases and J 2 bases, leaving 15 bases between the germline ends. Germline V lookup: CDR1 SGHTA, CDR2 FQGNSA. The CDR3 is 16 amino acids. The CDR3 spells CASSPNSGVNTGELFF. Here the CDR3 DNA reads TGTGCCAGCAGCCCGAATTCCGGGGTAAACACCGGGGAGCTGTTTTTT.

CDR3 nucleotides: TGCAGCGTTGAAACAGGGAACTCCTACGAGCAGTACTTC. This sequence encodes CSVETGNSYEQYF. The genes are TRBV29-1 and TRBJ2-7; possibly TRBD1 for D (6 bases). The germline CDR1 and CDR2 sequences are SQVTM and ANQGSEA. The CDR3 loop spans 13 amino acids. Trimming shortened V by 2 bases and J by 0 bases, and 8 bases separated the two germline ends.

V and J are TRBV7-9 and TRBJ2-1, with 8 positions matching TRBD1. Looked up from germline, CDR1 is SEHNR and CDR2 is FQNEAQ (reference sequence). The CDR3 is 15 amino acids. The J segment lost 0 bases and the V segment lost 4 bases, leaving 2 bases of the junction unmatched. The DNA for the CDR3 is TGTGCCAGCAGCTACACAGGGGGCTCCTACAATGAGCAGTTCTTC. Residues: CASSYTGGSYNEQFF. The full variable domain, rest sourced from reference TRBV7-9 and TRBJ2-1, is DTGVSQNPRHKITKRGQNVTFRCDPISEHNRLYWYRQTLGQGPEFLTYFQNEAQLEKSRLLSDRFSAERPKGSFSTLEIQRTEQGDSAMYLCASSYTGGSYNEQFFGPGTRLTVL.

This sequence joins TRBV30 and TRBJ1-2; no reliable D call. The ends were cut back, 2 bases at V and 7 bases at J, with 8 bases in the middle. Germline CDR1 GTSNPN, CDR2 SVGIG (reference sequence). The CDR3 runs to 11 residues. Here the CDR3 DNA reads TGTGCCTGGAGTTATTCGAGTGGCTACACCTTC. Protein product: CAWSYSSGYTF. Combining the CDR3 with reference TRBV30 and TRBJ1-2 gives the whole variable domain SQTIHQWPATLVQPVGSPLSLECTVEGTSNPNLYWYRQAAGRGLQLLFYSVGIGQISSEVPQNLSASRPQDRQFILSSKKLLLSDSGFYLCAWSYSSGYTFGSGTRLTVV.

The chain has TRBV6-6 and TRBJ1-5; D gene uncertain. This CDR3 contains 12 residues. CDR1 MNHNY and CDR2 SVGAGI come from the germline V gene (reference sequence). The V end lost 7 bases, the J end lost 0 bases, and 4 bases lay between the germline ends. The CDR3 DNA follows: TGTGCCAGCACTAATAGCAATCAGCCCCAGCATTTT. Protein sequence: CASTNSNQPQHF.

The CDR3 sequence: CASSPSRTGSYEQYF. CDR3 nucleotides: TGTGCCAGTAGTCCCTCCCGGACGGGATCCTACGAGCAGTACTTC. The J gene is TRBJ2-7, the V gene TRBV19, with D possibly matching TRBD2 (5 bases). V was shortened by 5 bases and J by 1 base, with 15 bases between the two germline ends. Germline V gene lookup returns CDR1 LNHDA and CDR2 SQIVND (reference sequence). The CDR3 sequence is 15 residues long.

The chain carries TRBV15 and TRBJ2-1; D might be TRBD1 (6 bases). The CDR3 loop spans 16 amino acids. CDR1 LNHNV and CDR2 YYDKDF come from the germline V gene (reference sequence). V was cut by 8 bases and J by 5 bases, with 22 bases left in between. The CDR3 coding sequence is TGTGCCACCTCGAGACTCAGGGCAGGGGCTGACAATGAGCAGTTCTTC. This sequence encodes CATSRLRAGADNEQFF. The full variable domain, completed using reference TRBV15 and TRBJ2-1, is DAMVIQNPRYQVTQFGKPVTLSCSQTLNHNVMYWYQQKSSQAPKLLFHYYDKDFNNEADTPDNFQSRRPNTSFCFLDIRSPGLGDTAMYLCATSRLRAGADNEQFFGPGTRLTVL.

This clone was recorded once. The CDR3 nucleotides are TGTGCCAGCGGTCTCGGGACAGCCTACACAGATACGCAGTATTTT. Its protein is CASGLGTAYTDTQYF. This sequence joins TRBV28 and TRBJ2-3, with 7 bases aligning to TRBD1. The V gene's germline CDR1 is MDHEN and CDR2 SYDVKM. The CDR3 has 15 residues. Germline trimming cut 8 bases from V and 2 bases from J; bases unmatched to any gene: 10.

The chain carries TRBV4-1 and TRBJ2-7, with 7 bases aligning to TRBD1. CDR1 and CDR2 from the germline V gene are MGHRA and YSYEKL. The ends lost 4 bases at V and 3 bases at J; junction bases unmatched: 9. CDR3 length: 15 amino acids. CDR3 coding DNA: TGCGCCAGCAGCCTTCGGGACAGAGAGTACTACGAGCAGTACTTC. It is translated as CASSLRDREYYEQYF.

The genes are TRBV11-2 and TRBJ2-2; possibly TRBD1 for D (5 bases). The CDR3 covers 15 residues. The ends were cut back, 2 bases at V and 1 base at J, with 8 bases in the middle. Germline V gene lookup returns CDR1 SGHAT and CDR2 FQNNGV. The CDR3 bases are TGTGCCAGCAGCTTACGCAGGGTGAACACCGGGGAGCTGTTTTTT. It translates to CASSLRRVNTGELFF.

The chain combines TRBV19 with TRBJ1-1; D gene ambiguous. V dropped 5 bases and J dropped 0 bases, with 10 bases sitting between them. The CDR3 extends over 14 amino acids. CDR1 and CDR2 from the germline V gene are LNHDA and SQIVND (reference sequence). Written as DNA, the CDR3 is TGTGCCAGTAGTGCGATCTACTTGAACACTGAAGCTTTCTTT. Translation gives CASSAIYLNTEAFF. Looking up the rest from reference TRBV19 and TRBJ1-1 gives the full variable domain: DGGITQSPKYLFRKEGQNVTLSCEQNLNHDAMYWYRQDPGQGLRLIYYSQIVNDFQKGDIAEGYSVSREKKESFPLTVTSAQKNPTAFYLCASSAIYLNTEAFFGQGTRLTVV.

CDR3 in DNA: TGTGCCAGCAGCACCCGGGGCGCGGGGGAGACCCAGTACTTC. Translated, it gives CASSTRGAGETQYF. The chain has TRBV7-8 and TRBJ2-5; D is perhaps TRBD2 (6 bases). The CDR3 runs to 14 residues. V gave up 5 bases and J gave up 5 bases, with 15 bases separating them. The germline V gene has CDR1 SGHVS and CDR2 FQNEAQ.

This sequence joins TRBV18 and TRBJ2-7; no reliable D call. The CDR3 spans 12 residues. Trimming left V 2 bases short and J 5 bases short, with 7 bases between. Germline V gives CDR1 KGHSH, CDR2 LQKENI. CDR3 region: CASSPGRHEQYF. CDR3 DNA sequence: TGTGCCAGCTCACCAGGCCGCCACGAGCAGTACTTC.

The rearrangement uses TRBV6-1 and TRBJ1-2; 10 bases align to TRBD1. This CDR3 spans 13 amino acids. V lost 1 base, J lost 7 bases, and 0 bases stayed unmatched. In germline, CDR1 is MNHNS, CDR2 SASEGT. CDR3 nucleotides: TGTGCCAGCAGTGAAGGGACAGGGGGTGGCTACACCTTC. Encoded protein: CASSEGTGGGYTF.

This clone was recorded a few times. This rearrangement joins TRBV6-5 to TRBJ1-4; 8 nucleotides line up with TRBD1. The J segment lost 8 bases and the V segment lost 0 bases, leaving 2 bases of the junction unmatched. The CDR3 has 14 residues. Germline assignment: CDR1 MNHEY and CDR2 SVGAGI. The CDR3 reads CASSYSGTGEKLFF. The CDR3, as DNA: TGTGCCAGCAGTTACTCGGGGACAGGAGAAAAACTGTTTTTT.

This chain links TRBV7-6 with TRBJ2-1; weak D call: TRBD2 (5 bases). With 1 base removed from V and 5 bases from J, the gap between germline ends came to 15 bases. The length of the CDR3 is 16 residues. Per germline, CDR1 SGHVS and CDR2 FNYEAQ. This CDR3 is CASSLVSDGIHNEQFF. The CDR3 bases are TGTGCCAGCAGCTTAGTTAGTGACGGGATTCACAATGAGCAGTTCTTC. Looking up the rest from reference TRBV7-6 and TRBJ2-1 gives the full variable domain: GAGVSQSPRYKVTKRGQDVALRCDPISGHVSLYWYRQALGQGPEFLTYFNYEAQQDKSGLPNDRFSAERPEGSISTLTIQRTEQRDSAMYRCASSLVSDGIHNEQFFGPGTRLTVL.

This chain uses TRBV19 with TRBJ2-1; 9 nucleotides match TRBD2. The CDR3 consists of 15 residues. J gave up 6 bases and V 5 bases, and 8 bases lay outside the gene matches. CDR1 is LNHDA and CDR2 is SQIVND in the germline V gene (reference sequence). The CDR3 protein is CASSLAGDARNEQFF. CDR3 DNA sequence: TGTGCCAGTAGTTTAGCGGGAGATGCTCGCAATGAGCAGTTCTTC.

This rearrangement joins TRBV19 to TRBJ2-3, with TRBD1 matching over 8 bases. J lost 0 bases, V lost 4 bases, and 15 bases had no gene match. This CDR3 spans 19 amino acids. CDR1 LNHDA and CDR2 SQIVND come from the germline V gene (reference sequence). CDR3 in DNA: TGTGCCAGTAGTACCCCCGAGACAGGGGTCATATCTAGCACAGATACGCAGTATTTT. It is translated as CASSTPETGVISSTDTQYF.

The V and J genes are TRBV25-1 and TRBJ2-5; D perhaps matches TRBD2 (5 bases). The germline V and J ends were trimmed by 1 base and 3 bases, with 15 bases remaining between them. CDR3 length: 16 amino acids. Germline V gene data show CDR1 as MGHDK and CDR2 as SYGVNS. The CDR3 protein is CASSEFASRAEETQYF. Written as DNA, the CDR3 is TGTGCCAGCAGTGAATTTGCTAGCCGGGCAGAAGAGACCCAGTACTTC.

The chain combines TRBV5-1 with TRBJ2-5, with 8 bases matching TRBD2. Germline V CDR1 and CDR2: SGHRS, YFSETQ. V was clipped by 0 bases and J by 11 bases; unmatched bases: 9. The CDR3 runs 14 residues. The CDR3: CASSLAGRAVEQYF. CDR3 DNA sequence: TGCGCCAGCAGCTTGGCCGGGAGGGCCGTTGAGCAGTACTTC.

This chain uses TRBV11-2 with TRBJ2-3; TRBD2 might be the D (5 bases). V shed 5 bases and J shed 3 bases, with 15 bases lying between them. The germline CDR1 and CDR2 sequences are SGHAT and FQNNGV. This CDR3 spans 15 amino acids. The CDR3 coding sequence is TGTGCCAGCAGCCCCGGTCAAGGGAGTACAGATACGCAGTATTTT. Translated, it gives CASSPGQGSTDTQYF. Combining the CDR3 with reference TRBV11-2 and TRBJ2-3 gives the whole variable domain EAGVAQSPRYKIIEKRQSVAFWCNPISGHATLYWYQQILGQGPKLLIQFQNNGVVDDSQLPKDRFSAERLKGVDSTLKIQPAKLEDSAVYLCASSPGQGSTDTQYFGPGTRLTVL.

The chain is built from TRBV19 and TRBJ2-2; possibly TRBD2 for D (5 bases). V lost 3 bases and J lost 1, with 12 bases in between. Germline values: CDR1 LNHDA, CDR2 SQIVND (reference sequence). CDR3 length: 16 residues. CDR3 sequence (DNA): TGTGCCAGTAGTATTCCGAACGGGGTGAACACCGGGGAGCTGTTTTTT. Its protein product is CASSIPNGVNTGELFF.

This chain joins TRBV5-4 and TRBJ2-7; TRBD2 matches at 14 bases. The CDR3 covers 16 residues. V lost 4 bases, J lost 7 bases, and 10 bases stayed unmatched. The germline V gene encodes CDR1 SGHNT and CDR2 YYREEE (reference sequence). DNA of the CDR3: TGTGCCAGCAGCCCAGGACTAGCGGGAGGTTTCTCGGAGCAGTACTTC. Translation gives CASSPGLAGGFSEQYF. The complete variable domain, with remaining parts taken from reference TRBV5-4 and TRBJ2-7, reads ETGVTQSPTHLIKTRGQQVTLRCSSQSGHNTVSWYQQALGQGPQFIFQYYREEENGRGNFPPRFSGLQFPNYSSELNVNALELDDSALYLCASSPGLAGGFSEQYFGPGTRLTVT.

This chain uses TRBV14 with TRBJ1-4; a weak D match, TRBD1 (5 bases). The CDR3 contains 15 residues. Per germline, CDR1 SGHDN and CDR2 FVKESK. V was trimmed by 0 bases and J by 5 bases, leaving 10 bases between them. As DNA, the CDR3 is TGTGCCAGCAGCCAAGATGGGGCTTCCAATGAAAAACTGTTTTTT. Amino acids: CASSQDGASNEKLFF.

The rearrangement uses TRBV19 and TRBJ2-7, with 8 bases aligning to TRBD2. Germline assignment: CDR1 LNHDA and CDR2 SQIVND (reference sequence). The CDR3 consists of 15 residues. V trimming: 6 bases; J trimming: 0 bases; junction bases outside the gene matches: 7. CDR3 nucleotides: TGTGCCAGTAGCCTCGCTAGCGGGTCCTCCTACGAGCAGTACTTC. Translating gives CASSLASGSSYEQYF.

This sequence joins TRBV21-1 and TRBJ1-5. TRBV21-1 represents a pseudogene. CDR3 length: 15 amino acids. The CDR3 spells CASILPHSSLDSGHF. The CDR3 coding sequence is TGTGCCAGCATCCTCCCACATTCTTCCCTCGACTCGGGGCATTTT.

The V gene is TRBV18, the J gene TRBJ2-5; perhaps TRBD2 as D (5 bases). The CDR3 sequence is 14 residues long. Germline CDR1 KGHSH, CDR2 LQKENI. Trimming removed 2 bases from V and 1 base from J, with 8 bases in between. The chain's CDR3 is CASSPGLLQETQYF. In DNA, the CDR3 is TGTGCCAGCTCACCAGGACTCCTCCAAGAGACCCAGTACTTC.

The CDR3 DNA follows: TGTGCCAGCAGCCCCCGGGAGGGGAACTCCTACGAGCAGTACTTC. The encoded protein is CASSPREGNSYEQYF. V is TRBV7-8 and J is TRBJ2-7, with 8 bases lining up with TRBD2. From germline, CDR1 is SGHVS and CDR2 FQNEAQ. The CDR3 has 15 amino acids. V lost 5 bases, J lost 0 bases, and 6 bases stayed unmatched.

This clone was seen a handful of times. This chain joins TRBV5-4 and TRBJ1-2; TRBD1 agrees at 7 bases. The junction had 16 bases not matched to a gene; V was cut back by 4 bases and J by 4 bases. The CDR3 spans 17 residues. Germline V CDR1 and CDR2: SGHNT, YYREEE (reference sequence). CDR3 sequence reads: CASSRDREKWAGYGYTF. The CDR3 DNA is TGTGCCAGCAGCCGGGACAGAGAAAAGTGGGCAGGCTATGGCTACACCTTC.